The source of this T cell receptor beta chain is a study of shared clonotypes between healthy human individuals. Study outcomes and limitations: The sharing of 4.5% to 6.5% of naive CD4 clonotypes was seen across a handful of donors.

The CDR3 extends over 15 amino acids. V was trimmed by 4 bases and J by 2 bases, leaving 12 bases between them. Per the germline V gene, CDR1 is MNHNS and CDR2 is SASEGT. TCRdb's copy holds only in-frame clones and misses some; the assay was immunoSEQ multiplex PCR. The table records 1,400,000 or so clones, around 98.5% of them present only once. Regarding this clone: The antigen remains undetermined.

The V call is TRBV6-1, the J call TRBJ1-3, with D perhaps matching TRBD1 (5 bases). Sample: naive CD4+ T cells sorted from blood. Stated subset: CD45RA+ positively selected. The clonotype comes from a man aged 30-40 years in good health. The CDR3 DNA is TGTGCCAGCAGTGTCCCGGGACGCCCTGGAAACACCATATATTTT. As protein: CASSVPGRPGNTIYF.